These T cell receptor beta chains were read from a single sample in a study of blood T cells in healthy people across ages. Each CDR3 protein gets one entry after TCRdb re-called the 5' RACE reads with MiXCR. The sample consists of 780,000 or so distinct CDR3 sequences, more than 55% of them appearing once. Sequencing was performed on blood. These receptors all stem from a man aged 35 to 55 in good health. The CDR3 runs from the conserved cysteine through the conserved F or W. The D gene is left open where the match is weak. Rows give clone size only sometimes, using once, few, many, or a class for an expanded clone.

D	J	size	V	CDR3	DNA
.	TRBJ2-4	.	TRBV25-1	CASGDGMNTANIQYF	TGTGCCAGCGGTGATGGGATGAACACTGCTAACATTCAGTACTTC
.	TRBJ1-5	few	TRBV6-2/TRBV6-3	CAIRDSNQPQHF	TGTGCCATCCGGGACAGCAATCAGCCCCAGCATTTT
.	TRBJ2-1	.	TRBV29-1	CSVLRDSSYNEQFF	TGCAGCGTCCTCCGGGACTCTTCCTACAATGAGCAGTTCTTC
.	TRBJ2-3	many	TRBV5-4	CASSPQRLSGAQYF	TGTGCCAGCAGCCCCCAACGGTTATCGGGGGCGCAGTATTTT
TRBD1	TRBJ2-3	.	TRBV11-3	CASSLDDRGRTSTDTQYF	TGTGCCAGCAGCTTAGACGACAGGGGCAGAACTAGCACAGATACGCAGTATTTT
.	TRBJ1-5	.	TRBV20-1	CSARSQGGGLLDQPQHF	TGCAGTGCTAGAAGCCAGGGAGGGGGTCTATTAGACCAGCCCCAGCATTTT
.	TRBJ1-4	.	TRBV7-9	CASSLGGRGEEEKLFF	TGTGCCAGCAGCTTAGGAGGTAGAGGGGAGGAGGAAAAACTGTTTTTT
TRBD2	TRBJ2-7	.	TRBV13	CASSLPPSGSSYEQYF	TGTGCCAGCAGCTTACCCCCCAGCGGGAGCTCCTACGAGCAGTACTTC
.	TRBJ2-2	many	TRBV6-4	CASSDRGTGELFF	TGTGCCAGCAGTGACAGGGGCACCGGGGAGCTGTTTTTT
TRBD1	TRBJ2-7	.	TRBV5-1	CASSVTGTGNEQYF	TGCGCCAGCAGCGTCACCGGGACAGGGAACGAGCAGTACTTC
.	TRBJ1-1	.	TRBV6-2/TRBV6-3	CASRNGGSDTEAFF	TGTGCCAGCAGAAACGGGGGTTCTGACACTGAAGCTTTCTTT
.	TRBJ1-4	.	TRBV30	CAWSPGVQGIEKLFF	TGTGCCTGGAGCCCCGGGGTTCAGGGGATCGAAAAACTGTTTTTT
TRBD2	TRBJ2-1	.	TRBV6-2/TRBV6-3	CASSPHRSGRYYNEQFF	TGTGCCAGCAGTCCCCACCGTAGCGGGAGGTACTACAATGAGCAGTTCTTC
.	TRBJ1-6	.	TRBV14	CASSQDRRPYSPLHF	TGTGCCAGCAGCCAAGATCGACGGCCTTATTCACCCCTCCACTTT
TRBD1	TRBJ2-7	few	TRBV10-3	CAISYTGDEQYF	TGTGCCATCAGCTACACAGGGGACGAGCAGTACTTC
.	TRBJ1-4	.	TRBV7-2	CASSPRTIGEKLFF	TGTGCCAGCAGCCCGAGGACCATAGGGGAAAAACTGTTTTTT
TRBD1	TRBJ1-2	.	TRBV28	CASRTPSTGAPNYGYTF	TGTGCCAGCAGAACGCCCTCGACAGGGGCCCCTAACTATGGCTACACCTTC
.	TRBJ1-2	.	TRBV4-3	CASSLGIGYGYTF	TGCGCCAGCAGCCTAGGTATTGGTTATGGCTACACCTTC
TRBD1	TRBJ1-2	few	TRBV20-1	CSARDTAGQGNYGYTF	TGCAGTGCTAGAGATACCGCGGGACAGGGCAACTATGGCTACACCTTC
.	TRBJ2-1	.	TRBV6-1	CASSAQGVASYNEQFF	TGTGCCAGCAGCGCACAGGGTGTGGCCTCCTACAATGAGCAGTTCTTC
.	TRBJ1-6	.	TRBV6-1	CASSLTFLGSSYNSPLHF	TGTGCCAGCAGCCTCACCTTTCTCGGGAGCTCCTATAATTCACCCCTCCACTTT
TRBD1	TRBJ2-6	.	TRBV6-6	CASSYRQGALGANVLTF	TGTGCCAGCAGTTACAGGCAGGGGGCCCTTGGGGCCAACGTCCTGACTTTC
TRBD2	TRBJ2-1	.	TRBV7-2	CASSLIGASGGASYNEQFF	TGTGCCAGCAGCTTAATCGGGGCTAGCGGGGGGGCTTCTTATAATGAGCAGTTCTTC
.	TRBJ2-4	many	TRBV20-1	CSANQGNIQYF	TGCAGTGCTAATCAGGGGAACATTCAGTACTTC
.	TRBJ1-1	few	TRBV7-2	CASSLYRVNTEAFF	TGTGCCAGCAGCTTATACAGGGTGAACACTGAAGCTTTCTTT
.	TRBJ2-4	.	TRBV11-2	CASSLGPAKNIQYF	TGTGCCAGCAGCCTGGGACCTGCAAAAAACATTCAGTACTTC
TRBD1	TRBJ2-1	.	TRBV24-1	CATSDLGSGTGSYNEQFF	TGTGCCACCAGTGATCTGGGGTCCGGGACAGGGTCCTACAATGAGCAGTTCTTC
TRBD2	TRBJ2-1	.	TRBV6-2/TRBV6-3	CASSPGTSDYNEQFF	TGTGCCAGCAGTCCCGGGACTAGCGATTACAATGAGCAGTTCTTC
TRBD1	TRBJ2-5	.	TRBV24-1	CATSDVGQAEETQYF	TGTGCCACCAGTGATGTGGGACAGGCAGAAGAGACCCAGTACTTC
.	TRBJ2-1	.	TRBV4-1	CASSQGDPPQYNEQFF	TGCGCCAGCAGCCAAGGTGATCCTCCCCAATACAATGAGCAGTTCTTC
.	TRBJ2-5	.	TRBV25-1	CASSEYTGRETQYF	TGTGCCAGCAGTGAATATACAGGCCGGGAGACCCAGTACTTC
.	TRBJ1-2	once	TRBV28	CASSVPGVYYGYTF	TGTGCCAGCTCAGTTCCCGGGGTCTACTATGGCTACACCTTC
.	TRBJ2-4	few	TRBV6-1	CASSEGLGTVEYF	TGTGCCAGCAGTGAAGGTCTGGGTACCGTCGAGTACTTC
TRBD2	TRBJ2-7	few	TRBV3-1	CASSQGLAGAAGGEQYF	TGTGCCAGCAGCCAAGGACTAGCGGGAGCCGCGGGGGGAGAGCAGTACTTT
TRBD2	TRBJ2-3	many	TRBV4-1	CASSLLGGSGSSDTQYF	TGCGCCAGCAGCCTTCTTGGTGGCAGCGGGAGCTCAGATACGCAGTATTTT
.	TRBJ2-3	.	TRBV15	CATSALDTLTDTQYF	TGTGCCACCAGCGCCCTGGACACACTCACAGATACGCAGTATTTT
.	TRBJ2-1	few	TRBV7-3	CASSSPGLLSYNEQFF	TGTGCCAGCAGCTCCCCAGGGCTCCTCTCCTACAATGAGCAGTTCTTC
.	TRBJ2-5	.	TRBV12-3/TRBV12-4	CASSLFEGREQYF	TGTGCCAGCAGTTTATTCGAGGGAAGGGAGCAGTACTTC
TRBD1	TRBJ1-1	.	TRBV29-1	CSVAQGGRMNTEAFF	TGCAGCGTCGCTCAGGGGGGGAGGATGAACACTGAAGCTTTCTTT
TRBD1	TRBJ1-6	.	TRBV6-6	CASSYGDRGNSPLHF	TGTGCCAGCAGTTACGGGGACAGGGGTAATTCACCCCTCCACTTT
.	TRBJ2-7	.	TRBV20-1	CSATLDGAYEQYF	TGCAGTGCTACCCTGGATGGGGCCTACGAGCAGTACTTC
.	TRBJ2-7	.	TRBV5-1	CASSLHRGEHEQYF	TGCGCCAGCAGCTTGCACCGGGGCGAGCACGAGCAGTACTTC
.	TRBJ1-2	.	TRBV20-1	CSARDRAGYGYTF	TGCAGTGCTAGAGATCGGGCGGGTTATGGCTACACCTTC
.	TRBJ2-1	.	TRBV28	CAIRKRRAYNEQFF	TGTGCCATCAGGAAACGTCGAGCCTACAATGAGCAGTTCTTC
.	TRBJ1-2	.	TRBV19	CASSTQGPARSGYTF	TGTGCCAGTAGTACTCAGGGTCCAGCCAGGAGTGGCTACACCTTC
.	TRBJ2-5	.	TRBV9	CASSPDQQETQYF	TGTGCCAGCAGTCCAGACCAACAAGAGACCCAGTACTTC